These T cell receptor beta chains were read from a single sample in a study of shared clonotypes between healthy human individuals. Assay: immunoSEQ multiplex PCR; the TCRdb copy retains only in-frame clones and omits some. The repertoire consists of around 2,000,000 clones, with about 94% occurring once and the leading ten covering about 1.1%. Source material: naive CD8+ T cells sorted from blood. The receptors were sampled from a man younger than 35 in good health. The CDR3 runs from the conserved cysteine through the conserved F or W. The D gene is left open where the match is weak. Rows may omit the clone size; those that give it use once, few, many or a size class.

TRBJ2-1,.,.,TRBV30,CAWERTSYNEQFF,TGTGCCTGGGAGAGGACCTCCTACAATGAGCAGTTCTTC
TRBJ1-1,.,TRBD1,TRBV7-6,CASSQTGTTEAFF,TGTGCCAGCAGCCAGACAGGGACAACTGAAGCTTTCTTT
TRBJ2-3,.,TRBD2,TRBV6-9,CASSSAGLAGNPDTQYF,TGTGCCAGCAGTTCCGCAGGACTAGCGGGAAACCCAGATACGCAGTATTTT
TRBJ2-7,.,TRBD2,TRBV2,CASSEEASGRFSYEQYF,TGTGCCAGCAGTGAAGAGGCCAGCGGGAGGTTCTCCTACGAGCAGTACTTC
TRBJ1-3,.,.,TRBV5-6,CASSLGGIGNTIYF,TGTGCCAGCAGCTTAGGTGGGATTGGAAACACCATATATTTT
TRBJ2-3,.,TRBD2,TRBV19,CASSQLAPSTDTQYF,TGTGCCAGTAGTCAACTAGCGCCTAGCACAGATACGCAGTATTTT
TRBJ1-1,few,TRBD1,TRBV7-8,CASSSGQENTEAFF,TGTGCCAGCAGCTCGGGACAGGAGAACACTGAAGCTTTCTTT
TRBJ2-1,.,.,TRBV19,CASSTSTGTLSYNEQFF,TGTGCCAGTAGTACCTCAACCGGGACCCTCTCCTACAATGAGCAGTTCTTC
TRBJ2-3,.,.,TRBV7-9,CASSPTWDSDTQYF,TGTGCCAGCAGCCCTACTTGGGACTCAGATACGCAGTATTTT
TRBJ2-7,.,.,TRBV27,CASSGLLWYEQYF,TGTGCCAGCAGTGGGCTACTTTGGTACGAGCAGTACTTC
TRBJ1-2,.,.,TRBV6-5,CASSYREGDYGYTF,TGTGCCAGCAGTTACCGGGAGGGTGACTATGGCTACACCTTC
TRBJ1-3,.,.,TRBV6-5,CASSSGTSGNTIYF,TGTGCCAGCAGCTCAGGGACCTCTGGAAACACCATATATTTT
TRBJ1-5,.,TRBD1,TRBV2,CASSEWTGHSNQPQHF,TGTGCCAGCAGTGAATGGACAGGACATAGCAATCAGCCCCAGCATTTT
TRBJ2-7,.,TRBD1,TRBV28,CASTGTGLEQYF,TGTGCCAGCACCGGGACAGGGCTTGAGCAGTACTTC
TRBJ2-2,.,.,TRBV7-9,CASSLPLSGANTGELFF,TGTGCCAGCAGCCTCCCATTGTCCGGTGCGAACACCGGGGAGCTGTTTTTT
TRBJ1-6,.,TRBD1,TRBV30,CAWNKDRAESISDSPLHF,TGTGCCTGGAACAAGGACAGGGCCGAAAGCATAAGTGATTCACCCCTCCACTTT
TRBJ2-7,.,.,TRBV7-9,CASSDQGYREQYF,TGTGCCAGCAGCGACCAGGGGTACCGCGAGCAGTACTTC
TRBJ2-2,.,.,TRBV27,CASLPGPNTGELFF,TGTGCCAGCCTACCGGGGCCGAACACCGGGGAGCTGTTTTTT
TRBJ1-2,.,.,TRBV6-5,CASSPDGSYGYTF,TGTGCCAGCAGCCCGGACGGGAGCTATGGCTACACCTTC
TRBJ2-1,.,TRBD2,TRBV6-5,CASSWTSSDNEQFF,TGTGCCAGCAGTTGGACTAGCAGTGACAATGAGCAGTTCTTC
TRBJ2-3,.,TRBD2,TRBV7-9,CASTPKRGVGDTQYF,TGTGCCAGCACTCCCAAGCGGGGGGTCGGAGATACGCAGTATTTT
TRBJ1-2,.,.,TRBV6-1,CASSDTGWTDYGYTF,TGTGCCAGCAGTGATACTGGTTGGACGGACTATGGCTACACCTTC
TRBJ2-1,.,.,TRBV27,CASSLGVAEDNEQFF,TGTGCCAGCTCCCTTGGGGTAGCGGAGGACAATGAGCAGTTCTTC
TRBJ1-1,.,TRBD1,TRBV7-9,CASSLDREVKAFF,TGTGCCAGCAGCCTGGACAGGGAGGTTAAAGCTTTCTTT
TRBJ2-3,.,.,TRBV7-8,CASSLSTDTQYF,TGTGCCAGCAGCCTAAGCACAGATACGCAGTATTTT
TRBJ2-2,.,.,TRBV5-6,CASSFSSTNTGELFF,TGTGCCAGCAGCTTTTCTAGCACGAACACCGGGGAGCTGTTTTTT
TRBJ1-2,.,TRBD1,TRBV11-2,CASSLAGDRGGYTF,TGTGCCAGCAGCTTAGCTGGAGACAGGGGTGGCTACACCTTC
TRBJ2-5,once,.,TRBV28,CASSLSEGGWETQYF,TGTGCCAGCAGTTTATCCGAGGGGGGCTGGGAGACCCAGTACTTC
TRBJ2-7,.,.,TRBV9,CASSGWGVAGDEQYF,TGTGCCAGCAGCGGTTGGGGCGTAGCAGGGGACGAGCAGTACTTC
TRBJ1-1,.,.,TRBV6-1,CASIDRRNTEAFF,TGTGCCAGCATTGACCGGCGGAACACTGAAGCTTTCTTT
TRBJ1-1,.,.,TRBV7-9,CAGGLNTEAFF,TGTGCCGGGGGGCTGAACACTGAAGCTTTCTTT
TRBJ1-2,.,TRBD1,TRBV4-1,CASSHGQGVGYGYTF,TGCGCCAGCAGCCACGGACAGGGAGTAGGGTATGGCTACACCTTC
TRBJ2-3,.,TRBD2,TRBV29-1,CSVEVFGLAVTDTQYF,TGCAGCGTTGAAGTATTTGGGCTAGCGGTGACAGATACGCAGTATTTT
TRBJ2-7,.,.,TRBV5-6,CASSPGDSPSEQYF,TGTGCCAGCAGCCCGGGGGACTCTCCGTCCGAGCAGTACTTC
TRBJ2-7,once,.,TRBV9,CASSPPHHYEQYF,TGTGCCAGCAGCCCCCCCCACCACTACGAGCAGTACTTC
TRBJ2-7,.,.,TRBV28,CASSPGDEQYF,TGTGCCAGCAGCCCCGGTGACGAGCAGTACTTC
TRBJ2-3,.,TRBD2,TRBV27,CASSLLQARGEDTQYF,TGTGCCAGCAGTTTATTACAGGCCCGGGGGGAGGATACGCAGTATTTT
TRBJ2-7,few,.,TRBV6-5,CASSRGDEQYF,TGTGCCAGCAGCAGGGGCGACGAGCAGTACTTC
TRBJ1-3,.,TRBD1,TRBV5-1,CASSLDGTGGNTIYF,TGCGCCAGCAGCTTGGATGGGACAGGTGGAAACACCATATATTTT
TRBJ1-3,.,TRBD1,TRBV7-9,CASRDREPNTIYF,TGTGCCAGCAGAGACAGGGAACCGAACACCATATATTTT
TRBJ1-4,.,.,TRBV13,CASSEGLTATNEKLFF,TGTGCCAGCAGCGAAGGACTGACAGCAACTAATGAAAAACTGTTTTTT